This TCR beta chain was obtained from a study of identical twins. Broader study findings: Excess low generation probability was seen in twin-shared out-of-frame alpha sequences. Memory repertoires lacked the insertion deficit that abundant cord blood beta clonotypes showed.

Through template switching, a universal primer site was introduced, and the cDNA contained unique molecular identifiers. From the 5' RACE reads, TCRdb called clonotypes with MiXCR, one entry per CDR3 protein. Here the sample spans just under 550,000 distinct CDR3 sequences, over 12% being singletons. In germline, CDR1 is SGHVS, CDR2 FQNEAQ. Trimming stripped 5 bases from V and 7 bases from J, with 12 bases between. The CDR3 extends over 13 amino acids. For this clonotype: Its specificity is unknown.

The same data also went into a second study, on yellow fever vaccine responses in identical twins.

Sequencing was done on a sample of CD4+ T cells sorted from blood. The TCR originated in a woman between 18 and 29 years old in good health. This chain connects TRBV7-8 to TRBJ2-1; D remains unclear. The CDR3 coding sequence is TGTGCCAGCAGCCCCCGCCTAGTGAATGAGCAGTTCTTC. This translates into CASSPRLVNEQFF.